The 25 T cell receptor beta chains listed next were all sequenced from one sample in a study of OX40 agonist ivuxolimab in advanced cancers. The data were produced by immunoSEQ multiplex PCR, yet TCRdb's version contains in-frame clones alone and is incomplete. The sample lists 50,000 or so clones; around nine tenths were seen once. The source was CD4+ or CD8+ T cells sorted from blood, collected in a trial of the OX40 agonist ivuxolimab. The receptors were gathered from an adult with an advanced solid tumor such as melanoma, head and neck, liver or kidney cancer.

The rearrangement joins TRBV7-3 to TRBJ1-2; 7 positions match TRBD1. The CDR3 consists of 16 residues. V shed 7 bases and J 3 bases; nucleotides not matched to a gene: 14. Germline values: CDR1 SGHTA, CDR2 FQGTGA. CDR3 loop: CASTFETGPRDYGYTF. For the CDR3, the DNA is TGTGCCAGCACCTTCGAGACAGGGCCTCGGGACTATGGCTACACCTTC.

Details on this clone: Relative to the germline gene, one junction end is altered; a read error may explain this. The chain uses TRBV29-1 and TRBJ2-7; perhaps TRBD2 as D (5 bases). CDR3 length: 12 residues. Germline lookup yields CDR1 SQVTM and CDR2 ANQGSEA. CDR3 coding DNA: TGCAGCGTGGAAGGGCTAGCTTACGAGCAGTACTTC. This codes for CSVEGLAYEQYF.

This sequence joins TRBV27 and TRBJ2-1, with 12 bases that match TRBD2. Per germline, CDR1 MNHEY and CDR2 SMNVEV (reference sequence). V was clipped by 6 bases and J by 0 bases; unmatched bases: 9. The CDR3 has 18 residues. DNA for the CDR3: TGTGCCAGCAGCCCCGGACTAGCGGGGACCAGCTCCTACAATGAGCAGTTCTTC. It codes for CASSPGLAGTSSYNEQFF.

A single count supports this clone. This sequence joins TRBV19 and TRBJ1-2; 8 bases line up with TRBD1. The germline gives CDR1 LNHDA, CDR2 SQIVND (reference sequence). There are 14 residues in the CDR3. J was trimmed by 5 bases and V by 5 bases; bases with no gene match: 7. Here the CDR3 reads CASSWSGGAYGYTF. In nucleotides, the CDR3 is TGTGCCAGTAGTTGGTCAGGGGGCGCTTATGGCTACACCTTC.

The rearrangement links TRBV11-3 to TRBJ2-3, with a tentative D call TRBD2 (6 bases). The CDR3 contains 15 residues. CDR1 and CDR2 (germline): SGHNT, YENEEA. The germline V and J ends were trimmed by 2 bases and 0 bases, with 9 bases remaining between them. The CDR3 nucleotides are TGTGCCAGCAGCTTATGGGGGGATAGCACAGATACGCAGTATTTT. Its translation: CASSLWGDSTDTQYF.

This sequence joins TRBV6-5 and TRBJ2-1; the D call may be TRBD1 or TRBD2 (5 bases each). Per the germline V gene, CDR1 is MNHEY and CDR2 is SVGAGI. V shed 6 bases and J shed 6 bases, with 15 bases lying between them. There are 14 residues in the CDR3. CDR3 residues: CASRPTGTVNEQFF. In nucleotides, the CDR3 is TGTGCCAGCAGGCCCACCGGGACCGTCAATGAGCAGTTCTTC.

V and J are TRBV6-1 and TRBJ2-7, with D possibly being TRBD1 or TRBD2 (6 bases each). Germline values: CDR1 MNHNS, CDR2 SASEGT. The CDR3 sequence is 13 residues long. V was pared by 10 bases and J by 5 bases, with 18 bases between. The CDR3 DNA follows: TGTGCCACCCGATCCGTGGGGGGCAACGAGCAGTACTTC. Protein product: CATRSVGGNEQYF.

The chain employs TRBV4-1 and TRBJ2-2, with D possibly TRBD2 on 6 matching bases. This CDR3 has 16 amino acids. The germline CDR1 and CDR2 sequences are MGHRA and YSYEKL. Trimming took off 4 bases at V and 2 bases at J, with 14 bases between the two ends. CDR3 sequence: CASSPRGFPNTGELFF. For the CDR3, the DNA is TGCGCCAGCAGCCCTCGGGGGTTCCCAAACACCGGGGAGCTGTTTTTT.

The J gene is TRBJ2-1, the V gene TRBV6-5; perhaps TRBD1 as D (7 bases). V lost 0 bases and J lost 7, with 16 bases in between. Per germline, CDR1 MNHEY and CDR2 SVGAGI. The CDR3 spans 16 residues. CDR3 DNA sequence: TGTGCCAGCAGTTACTCTGGCGGCAGGGGGGAGAATGAGCAGTTCTTC. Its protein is CASSYSGGRGENEQFF.

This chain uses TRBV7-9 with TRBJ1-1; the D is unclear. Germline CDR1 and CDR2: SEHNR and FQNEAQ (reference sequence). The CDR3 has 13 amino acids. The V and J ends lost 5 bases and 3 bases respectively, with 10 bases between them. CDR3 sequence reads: CASSPGFDTEAFF. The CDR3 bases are TGTGCCAGCAGCCCGGGTTTCGACACTGAAGCTTTCTTT.

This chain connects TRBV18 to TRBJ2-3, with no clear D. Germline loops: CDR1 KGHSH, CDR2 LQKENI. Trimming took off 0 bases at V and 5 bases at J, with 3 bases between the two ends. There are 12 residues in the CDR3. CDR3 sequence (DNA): TGTGCCAGCTCACCACCGGTAGATACGCAGTATTTT. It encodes CASSPPVDTQYF. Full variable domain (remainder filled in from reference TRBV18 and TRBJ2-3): NAGVMQNPRHLVRRRGQEARLRCSPMKGHSHVYWYRQLPEEGLKFMVYLQKENIIDESGMPKERFSAEFPKEGPSILRIQQVVRGDSAAYFCASSPPVDTQYFGPGTRLTVL.

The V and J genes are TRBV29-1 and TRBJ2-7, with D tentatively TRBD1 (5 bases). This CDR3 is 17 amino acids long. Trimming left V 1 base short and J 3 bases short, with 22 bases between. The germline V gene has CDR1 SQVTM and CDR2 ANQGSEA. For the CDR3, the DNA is TGCAGCGTTGAAGGTAGTGACAGCGTTGAAAATAACTACGAGCAGTACTTC. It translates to CSVEGSDSVENNYEQYF.

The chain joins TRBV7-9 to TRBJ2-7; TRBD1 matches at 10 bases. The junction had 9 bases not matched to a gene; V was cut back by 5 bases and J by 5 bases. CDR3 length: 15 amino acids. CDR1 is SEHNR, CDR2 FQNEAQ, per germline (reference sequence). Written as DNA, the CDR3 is TGTGCCAGCAGCGCCCCCGGGACAGGGGCCCACGAGCAGTACTTC. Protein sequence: CASSAPGTGAHEQYF.

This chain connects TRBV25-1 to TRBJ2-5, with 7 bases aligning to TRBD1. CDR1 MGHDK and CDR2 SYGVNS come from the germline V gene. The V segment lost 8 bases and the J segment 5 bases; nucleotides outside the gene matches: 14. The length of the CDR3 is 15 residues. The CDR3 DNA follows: TGTGCCAGCGTAAGAAACAGGGGCGCTTGGGAGACCCAGTACTTC. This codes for CASVRNRGAWETQYF.

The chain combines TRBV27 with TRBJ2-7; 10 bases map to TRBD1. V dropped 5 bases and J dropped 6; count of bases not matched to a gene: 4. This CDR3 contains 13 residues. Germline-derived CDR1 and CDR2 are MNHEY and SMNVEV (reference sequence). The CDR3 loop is CASSTGTGAEQYF. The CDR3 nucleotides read TGTGCCAGCAGTACCGGGACAGGGGCCGAGCAGTACTTC.

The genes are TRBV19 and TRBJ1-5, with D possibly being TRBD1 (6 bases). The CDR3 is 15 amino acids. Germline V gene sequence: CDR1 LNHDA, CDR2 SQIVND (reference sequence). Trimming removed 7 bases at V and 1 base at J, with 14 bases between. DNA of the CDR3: TGTGCCAGTACCATGGGGCAGGGGAGCAATCAGCCCCAGCATTTT. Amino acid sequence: CASTMGQGSNQPQHF.

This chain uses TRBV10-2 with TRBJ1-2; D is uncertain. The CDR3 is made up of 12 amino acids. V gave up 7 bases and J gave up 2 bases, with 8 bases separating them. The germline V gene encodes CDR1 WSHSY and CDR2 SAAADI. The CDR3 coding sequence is TGCGCCAGCAAGATGGAGAACTATGGCTACACCTTC. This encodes CASKMENYGYTF.

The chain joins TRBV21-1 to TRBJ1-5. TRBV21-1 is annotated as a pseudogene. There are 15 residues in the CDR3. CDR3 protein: CASTSPPKSHQPQHF. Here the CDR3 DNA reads TGTGCCAGCACTTCTCCCCCAAAAAGTCATCAGCCCCAGCATTTT.

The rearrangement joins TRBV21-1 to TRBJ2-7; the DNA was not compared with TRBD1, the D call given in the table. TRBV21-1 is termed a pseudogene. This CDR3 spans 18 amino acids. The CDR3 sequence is CASSKSMTGKKGTYEQYF. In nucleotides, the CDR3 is TGTGCCAGCAGCAAAAGCATGACAGGGAAGAAAGGGACCTACGAGCAGTACTTC.

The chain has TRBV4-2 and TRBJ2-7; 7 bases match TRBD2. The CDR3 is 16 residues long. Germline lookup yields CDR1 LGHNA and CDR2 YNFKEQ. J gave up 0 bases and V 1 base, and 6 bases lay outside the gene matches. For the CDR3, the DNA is TGTGCCAGCAGCCAAGTTCAGCGGGGCTCCTCCTACGAGCAGTACTTC. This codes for CASSQVQRGSSYEQYF.

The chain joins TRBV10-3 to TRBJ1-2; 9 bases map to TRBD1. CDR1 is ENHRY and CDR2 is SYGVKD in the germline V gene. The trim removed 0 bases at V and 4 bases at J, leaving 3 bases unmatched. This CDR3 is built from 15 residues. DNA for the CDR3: TGTGCCATCAGTGAGTCGGTGACAGGGGGCTATGGCTACACCTTC. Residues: CAISESVTGGYGYTF.

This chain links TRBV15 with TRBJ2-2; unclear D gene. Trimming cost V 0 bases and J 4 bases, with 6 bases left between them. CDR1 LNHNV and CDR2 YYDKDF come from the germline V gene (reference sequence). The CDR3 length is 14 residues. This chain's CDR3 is CATSRDLGTGELFF. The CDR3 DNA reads TGTGCCACCAGCAGAGATCTTGGCACCGGGGAGCTGTTTTTT.

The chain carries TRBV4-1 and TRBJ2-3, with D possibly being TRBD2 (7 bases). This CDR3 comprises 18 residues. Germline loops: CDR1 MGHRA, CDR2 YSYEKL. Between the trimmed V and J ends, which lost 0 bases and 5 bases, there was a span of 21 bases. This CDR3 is CASSQEEFLGGRGDTQYF. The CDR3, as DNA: TGCGCCAGCAGCCAAGAAGAATTCCTCGGGGGGCGGGGAGATACGCAGTATTTT.

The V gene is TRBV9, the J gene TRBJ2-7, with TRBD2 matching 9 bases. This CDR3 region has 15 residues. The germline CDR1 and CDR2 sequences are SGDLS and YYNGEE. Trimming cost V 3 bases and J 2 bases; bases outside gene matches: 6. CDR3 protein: CASSEGLAGTYEQYF. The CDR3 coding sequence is TGTGCCAGCAGCGAGGGACTAGCCGGTACCTACGAGCAGTACTTC. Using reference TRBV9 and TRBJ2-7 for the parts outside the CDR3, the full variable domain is DSGVTQTPKHLITATGQRVTLRCSPRSGDLSVYWYQQSLDQGLQFLIQYYNGEERAKGNILERFSAQQFPDLHSELNLSSLELGDSALYFCASSEGLAGTYEQYFGPGTRLTVT.

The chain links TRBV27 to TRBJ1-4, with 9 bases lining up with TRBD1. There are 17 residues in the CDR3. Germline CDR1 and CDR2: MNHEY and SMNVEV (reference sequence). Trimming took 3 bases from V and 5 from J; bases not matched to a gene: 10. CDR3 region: CASSFIGTGNGNEKLFF. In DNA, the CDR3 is TGTGCCAGCAGTTTTATAGGGACAGGGAACGGGAATGAAAAACTGTTTTTT.